Below, 2 T cell receptor beta chains from the same sample are listed, as sequenced in a study of cytomegalovirus exposure and HLA in healthy donors. Researchers ran the PCR with 60 Vbeta and 13 Jbeta primers. The data were produced by immunoSEQ multiplex PCR, yet TCRdb's version contains in-frame clones alone and is incomplete. Altogether some 87,000 clones are present, around four fifths being singletons, with the ten largest covering about 7%. Sequencing used PBMCs. The origin of the receptors is a man in his forties or fifties in good health and CMV-seropositive.

The chain uses TRBV27 and TRBJ1-6, with unresolved D. V was clipped by 3 bases and J by 4 bases, with 7 bases between them. The CDR3 totals 14 residues. Looked up from germline, CDR1 is MNHEY and CDR2 is SMNVEV (reference sequence). The CDR3 nucleotides read TGTGCCAGCAGTTTTAACAGATATAATTCACCCCTCCACTTT. Amino acids: CASSFNRYNSPLHF.

The chain has TRBV13 and TRBJ2-2, with 14 bases that match TRBD2. V was clipped by 0 bases and J by 4 bases; unmatched bases: 7. The CDR3 extends over 19 amino acids. Germline loops: CDR1 PRHDT, CDR2 FYEKMQ (reference sequence). As DNA, the CDR3 is TGTGCCAGCAGCTTAGGTCGACTAGCGGGGGGGCCGGGCACCGGGGAGCTGTTTTTT. This gives the protein CASSLGRLAGGPGTGELFF.